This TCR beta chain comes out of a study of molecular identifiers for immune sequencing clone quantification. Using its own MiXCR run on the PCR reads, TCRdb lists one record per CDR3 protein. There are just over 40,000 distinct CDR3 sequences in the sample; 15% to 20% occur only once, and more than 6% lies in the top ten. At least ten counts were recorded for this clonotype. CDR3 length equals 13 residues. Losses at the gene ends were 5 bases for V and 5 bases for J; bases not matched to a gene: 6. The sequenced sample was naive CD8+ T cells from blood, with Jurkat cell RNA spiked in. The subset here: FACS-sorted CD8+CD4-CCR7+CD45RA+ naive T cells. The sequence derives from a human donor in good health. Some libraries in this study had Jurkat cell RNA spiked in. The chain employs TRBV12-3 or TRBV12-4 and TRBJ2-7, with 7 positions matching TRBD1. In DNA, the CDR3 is TGTGCCAGCAGTATACAGGGGTTCGACGAGCAGTACTTC. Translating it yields CASSIQGFDEQYF.